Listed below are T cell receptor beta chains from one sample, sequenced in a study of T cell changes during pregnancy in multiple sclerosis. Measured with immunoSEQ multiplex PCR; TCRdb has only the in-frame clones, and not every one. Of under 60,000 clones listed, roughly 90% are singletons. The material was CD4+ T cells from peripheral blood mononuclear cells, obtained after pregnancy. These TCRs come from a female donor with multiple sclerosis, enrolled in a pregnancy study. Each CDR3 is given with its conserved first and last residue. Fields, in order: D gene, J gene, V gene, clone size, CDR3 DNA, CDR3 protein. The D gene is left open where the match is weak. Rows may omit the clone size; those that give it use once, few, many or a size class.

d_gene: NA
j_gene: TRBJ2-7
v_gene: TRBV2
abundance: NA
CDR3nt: TGTGCCAGCAGTGAACCTCCTAGCTCCCTATACTTC
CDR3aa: CASSEPPSSLYF

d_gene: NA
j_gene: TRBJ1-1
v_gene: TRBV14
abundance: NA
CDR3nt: TGTGCCAGCAGCCGAGTAACAGGAGCAAACACTGAAGCTTTCTTT
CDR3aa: CASSRVTGANTEAFF

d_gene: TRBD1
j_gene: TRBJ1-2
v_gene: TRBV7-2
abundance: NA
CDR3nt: TGTGCCAGCAGTTCCAAATTGACAGGGCGAGGAGAGGGCTACACCTTC
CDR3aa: CASSSKLTGRGEGYTF

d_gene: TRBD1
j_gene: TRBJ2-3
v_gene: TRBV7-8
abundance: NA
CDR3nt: TGTGCCAGCAGTTTCGGACAGGGGAGGACAGATACGCAGTATTTT
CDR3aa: CASSFGQGRTDTQYF

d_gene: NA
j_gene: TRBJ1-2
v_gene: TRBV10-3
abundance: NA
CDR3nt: TGTGCCATCAGTGATTCTCGGCGGGGCTACACCTTC
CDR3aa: CAISDSRRGYTF

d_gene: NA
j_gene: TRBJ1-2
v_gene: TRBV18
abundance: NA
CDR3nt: TGTGCCAGCTCACCTCCTGGGACACCCTATGGCTACACCTTC
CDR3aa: CASSPPGTPYGYTF

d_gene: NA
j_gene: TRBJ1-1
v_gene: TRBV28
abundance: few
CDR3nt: TGTGCCAGCACGGACGGCGGGGGCACTGAAGCTTTCTTT
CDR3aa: CASTDGGGTEAFF

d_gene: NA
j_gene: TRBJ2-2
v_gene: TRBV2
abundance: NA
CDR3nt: TGTGCCAGCAGTGCGATTCAGGGGTCCGGGGAGCTGTTTTTT
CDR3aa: CASSAIQGSGELFF

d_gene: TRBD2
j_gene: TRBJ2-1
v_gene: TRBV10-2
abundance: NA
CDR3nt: TGCGCCAGCAGTGACCCGGGACTAGCGGGAAATGAGCAGTTCTTC
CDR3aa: CASSDPGLAGNEQFF

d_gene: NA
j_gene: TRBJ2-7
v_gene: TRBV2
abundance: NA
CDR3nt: TGTGCCAGCAGTGAGAGGGCAGCGGAGTACTTC
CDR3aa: CASSERAAEYF

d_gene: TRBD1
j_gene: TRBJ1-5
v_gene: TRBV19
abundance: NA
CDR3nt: TGTGCCAGTAGTACCCGACAGGGGCAGCTGGCCCAGCATTTT
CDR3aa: CASSTRQGQLAQHF

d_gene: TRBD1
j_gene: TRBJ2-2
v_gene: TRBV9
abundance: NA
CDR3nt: TGTGCCAGCAGCGCTACCGACAGGGGTTGGGGCACCGGGGAGCTGTTTTTT
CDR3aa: CASSATDRGWGTGELFF

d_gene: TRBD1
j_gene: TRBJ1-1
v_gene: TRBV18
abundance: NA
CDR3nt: TGTGCCAGCTCACCAGGACAGGGGGCGTACCTCACTGAAGCTTTCTTT
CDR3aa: CASSPGQGAYLTEAFF

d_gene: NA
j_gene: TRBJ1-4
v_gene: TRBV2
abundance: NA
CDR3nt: TGTGCCAGCAGTCCCGGGAGTGAAAAACTGTTTTTT
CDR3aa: CASSPGSEKLFF

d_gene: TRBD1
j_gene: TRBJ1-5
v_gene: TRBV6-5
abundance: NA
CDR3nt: TGTGCCAGCAGCCCGGACAGGGGGACAAATCAGCCCCAGCATTTT
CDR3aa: CASSPDRGTNQPQHF

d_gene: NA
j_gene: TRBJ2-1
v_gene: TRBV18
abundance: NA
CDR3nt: TGTGCCAGCTCACCACCAGGGGCCGATGAGCAGTTCTTC
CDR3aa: CASSPPGADEQFF

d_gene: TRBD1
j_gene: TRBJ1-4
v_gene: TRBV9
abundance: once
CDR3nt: TGTGCCAGCAACCCCTCCGGGACAGGGTCCGAAAAACTGTTTTTT
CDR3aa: CASNPSGTGSEKLFF

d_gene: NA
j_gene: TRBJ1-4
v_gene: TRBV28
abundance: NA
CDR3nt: TGTGCCAGCAGCCGGAGGGACTCTAATGAAAAACTGTTTTTT
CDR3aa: CASSRRDSNEKLFF